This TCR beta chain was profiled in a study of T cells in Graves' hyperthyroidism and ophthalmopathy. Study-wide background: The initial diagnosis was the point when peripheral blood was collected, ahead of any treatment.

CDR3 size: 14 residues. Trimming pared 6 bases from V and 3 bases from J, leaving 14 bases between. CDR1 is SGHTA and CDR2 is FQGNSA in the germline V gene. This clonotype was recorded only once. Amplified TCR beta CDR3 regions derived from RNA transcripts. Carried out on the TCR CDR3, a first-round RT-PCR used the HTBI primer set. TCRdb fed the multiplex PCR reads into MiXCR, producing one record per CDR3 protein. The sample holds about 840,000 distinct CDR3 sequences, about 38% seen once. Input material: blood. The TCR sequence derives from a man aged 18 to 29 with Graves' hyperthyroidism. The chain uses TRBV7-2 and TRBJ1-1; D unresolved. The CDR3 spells CASSSPSDDTEAFF. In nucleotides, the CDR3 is TGTGCCAGCAGTAGTCCGTCCGATGACACTGAAGCTTTCTTT.